This TCR beta chain came from a study of T cells after posttransplantation cyclophosphamide (dated by TCRdb to 2016 to 2017). About the study as a whole: The study tracked T cell repertoire reconstitution by TRB sequencing after myeloablative bone marrow transplantation using posttransplantation cyclophosphamide as GVHD prophylaxis. Blood from all 35 or so PTCy patients who had 1-year posttransplant specimens underwent TRB sequencing. Because TRA and TRB clonality were tightly correlated in fewer than 10 samples, subsequent TCR analyses were focused on TRB only. Public TRB sequences were queried against a database of over 3,600 sequences associated with responses to pathogens, tumor antigens, self-antigens and alloantigens. Up to roughly 3 additional blood samples from 2 to 5.2 years after transplant were also TRB-sequenced in 3 patients, as was pretransplant blood from several patients. Antigen receptor sequencing was done on samples from some 35 PTCy-treated patients and from roughly 15 related bone marrow donors of those patients.

Genomic DNA was used for TRB sequencing, which was performed with the immunoSEQ assay at survey resolution or with the hsTCRB kit. In the original analysis: The immunoSEQ software handled initial read processing, and the LymphoSeq R package was used for repertoire analyses. Clonality was computed as 1 minus normalized Shannon entropy; Gini coefficient was also calculated for each TRB dataset. To infer phenotypes in unsorted samples, TRB sequences from sorted subsets of the recipient or donor were mapped onto the unsorted samples of the same recipient. The source is immuneACCESS, and TCRdb retained only in-frame sequences with V and J called. Part of the clones is not carried over; for the studies checked, unresolved V genes explain less than half of this, and the remainder is unexplained. Clone size and V and J calls were adopted from that table, with D and trimming inferred from the DNA. For this sample there are 12,000 or so clones; under 95% appear just once. The top ten clones comprise 3% to 4.5% of the sample.

General conclusions and limits of the study: Donor-recipient similarity was low at 1-2 months but rose over the first year, and later blood repertoires were often dominated by donor CD8+ memory clones. The TRB repertoires of T cells infiltrating skin or GI tract showed only limited overlap with the TRB repertoires of T cells in blood. Across the approximately 47 patients, TRB clonality was highly associated with recipient CMV seropositivity and CMV reactivation, and diversity with PTCy was similar to that in the CNI/methotrexate controls.

Explained via the paper, the treatment or condition label denotes: high-dose cyclophosphamide on days +3 and +4 as single-agent GVHD prophylaxis. PTCy patients received busulfan and fludarabine conditioning, a related or unrelated marrow graft, and cyclophosphamide on days +3 and +4. PTCy-treated patients came from a prospective multi-institutional clinical trial. Mononuclear cells from peripheral blood and bone marrow were separated by Ficoll-Hypaque density centrifugation and then cryopreserved. With regard to this clone: Its antigen is still unknown. No base quality information exists; no much larger clone differs at one position.

The CDR3 numbers 20 residues from cysteine through phenylalanine. Only CDR3 DNA remains: 60 bases, in frame from the first base. V is cut by 0 bases and J by 0 bases, and the space between the germline ends is 21 bases. CDR1 and CDR2, looked up from the germline V gene, are SGHVS and FNYEAQ. The material sequenced was PBMCs, taken after allogeneic stem cell transplant with posttransplant cyclophosphamide. The sequence came from a female patient between 30 and 45 years old who received an allogeneic stem cell transplant from an unrelated donor, was CMV-positive, and had no GVHD. Some T cells present after a transplant may be cells of the graft donor. The chain couples TRBV7-6 to TRBJ2-4; TRBD2 is perhaps the D gene, given 6 matching bases. Read as DNA, the sequence is TGTGCCAGCAGCTTAGCTGCCCGAGGGGCTAGCGAAGTAGCCAAAAACATTCAGTACTTC. Its protein product is CASSLAARGASEVAKNIQYF.